The 15 T cell receptor beta chains presented below share a single source sample, sequenced in a study of shared clonotypes between healthy human individuals. Sequencing used immunoSEQ multiplex PCR; TCRdb keeps in-frame clones, though not all of them. This repertoire shows a few million clones, around 90% found once; its top ten account for 0.11% to 0.15%. The sequencing sample was made of naive CD4+ T cells sorted from blood. This sample's subset: CD45RA+ positively selected. Receptors originate from a man aged 18 to 30 in good health.

The chain joins TRBV7-2 to TRBJ1-3; D might be TRBD1 (6 bases). The V gene lost 1 base and the J gene lost 3 bases, with 10 bases spanning the gap. Germline CDR1 reads SGHTA; CDR2 reads FQGNSA. The CDR3 length is 15 residues. The DNA of the CDR3 is TGTGCCAGCAGCTTAGAGGGGGGAAATGGAAACACCATATATTTT. This encodes CASSLEGGNGNTIYF.

This clone appeared a few times. The rearrangement joins TRBV19 to TRBJ1-1; TRBD1 matches 8 bases. This CDR3 comprises 14 residues. The germline gives CDR1 LNHDA, CDR2 SQIVND (reference sequence). V lost 9 bases, J lost 1 base, and 7 bases stayed unmatched. For the CDR3, the DNA is TGTGCCAGCGCCCCGGACAGGGAGAACACTGAAGCTTTCTTT. The encoded protein is CASAPDRENTEAFF.

The genes are TRBV6-1 and TRBJ1-4, with TRBD1 identical over 7 bases. Germline-derived CDR1 and CDR2 are MNHNS and SASEGT. The junction had 8 bases not matched to a gene; V was cut back by 5 bases and J by 5 bases. This CDR3 comprises 15 residues. CDR3 region: CASSRGGTGNEKLFF. CDR3 nucleotide sequence: TGTGCCAGCAGTAGAGGGGGCACCGGGAATGAAAAACTGTTTTTT.

The CDR3 spells CASRQTTISETQYF. The CDR3 nucleotides are TGTGCCAGCAGGCAGACCACTATAAGTGAGACCCAGTACTTC. The genes are TRBV2 and TRBJ2-5; D not resolved. Trimming stripped 6 bases from V and 5 bases from J, with 16 bases between. From germline, CDR1 is SNHLY and CDR2 FYNNEI. The CDR3 sequence is 14 residues long.

This clone was counted a few times. The V call is TRBV7-9, the J call TRBJ2-4; TRBD2 might be the D (5 bases). CDR1 is SEHNR, CDR2 FQNEAQ, per germline (reference sequence). V was pared by 8 bases and J by 0 bases, with 8 bases between. This CDR3 is built from 13 residues. CDR3 coding DNA: TGTGCCAGCGGGAGTCGAGCCAAAAACATTCAGTACTTC. It is translated as CASGSRAKNIQYF.

Concerning this clone: This CDR3 is also generated by other DNA sequences in the sample. The chain joins TRBV4-3 to TRBJ2-7; D may be TRBD2 (5 bases). Germline loops: CDR1 LGHNA, CDR2 YSLEER. The V gene lost 1 base and the J gene lost 2 bases, with 9 bases spanning the gap. CDR3 length: 14 residues. CDR3 nucleotides: TGCGCCAGCAGCCAAGGCCCGGGAACCTACGAGCAGTACTTC. Protein product: CASSQGPGTYEQYF.

The CDR3 loop is CASSPALGTVDYEQYF. CDR3 bases: TGTGCCAGCAGCCCGGCTCTCGGGACAGTTGACTACGAGCAGTACTTC. This rearrangement joins TRBV7-9 to TRBJ2-5, with TRBD1 matching 7 bases. Near its end, the DNA agrees better with TRBJ2-7, so the J call may be wrong. The CDR3 covers 16 residues. Germline CDR1 SEHNR, CDR2 FQNEAQ (reference sequence).

The chain uses TRBV5-6 and TRBJ2-3, with 10 bases that match TRBD1. V dropped 5 bases and J dropped 2; count of bases not matched to a gene: 17. The CDR3 length is 19 residues. Germline values: CDR1 SGHDT, CDR2 YYEEEE. CDR3 sequence: CASRSRQGAYRSFTDTQYF. In DNA form, the CDR3 reads TGTGCCAGCAGATCCAGACAGGGGGCTTATCGGTCTTTCACAGATACGCAGTATTTT.

The J gene is TRBJ1-1, the V gene TRBV11-2, with D perhaps TRBD1 (6 bases). The CDR3 sequence is 12 residues long. The V end was cut by 4 bases, the J end by 10 bases, with 13 bases between. The V gene's germline CDR1 is SGHAT and CDR2 FQNNGV. The CDR3 reads CASSSGGEVAFF. DNA for the CDR3: TGTGCCAGCAGCTCCGGGGGCGAGGTAGCTTTCTTT.

CDR3 region: CASSVLGLATQETQYF. The CDR3, as DNA: TGCGCCAGCAGCGTGCTGGGACTAGCGACCCAAGAGACCCAGTACTTC. The chain carries TRBV5-1 and TRBJ2-5, with 10 bases matching TRBD2. The trim removed 4 bases at V and 1 base at J, leaving 7 bases unmatched. CDR3 length equals 16 residues. The germline V gene has CDR1 SGHRS and CDR2 YFSETQ.

This rearrangement joins TRBV10-3 to TRBJ1-1; TRBD1 matches 10 bases. This CDR3 spans 14 amino acids. With V trimmed by 6 bases and J by 5 bases, 6 bases remained unmatched. CDR1 and CDR2 (germline): ENHRY, SYGVKD. The CDR3 is CAIRRQGAGTEAFF. DNA for the CDR3: TGTGCCATCAGAAGACAGGGGGCGGGGACTGAAGCTTTCTTT.

V is TRBV5-5 and J is TRBJ2-1, with 8 positions matching TRBD2. CDR1 SGHKS and CDR2 YYEKEE come from the germline V gene (reference sequence). The CDR3 runs 15 residues. The trim removed 0 bases at V and 6 bases at J, leaving 5 bases unmatched. The CDR3: CASSLEPSGFNEQFF. CDR3 nucleotides: TGTGCCAGCAGCTTGGAGCCTAGCGGGTTCAATGAGCAGTTCTTC.

The chain carries TRBV30 and TRBJ1-5, with D possibly being TRBD1 (5 bases). The CDR3 has 14 residues. The germline gives CDR1 GTSNPN, CDR2 SVGIG (reference sequence). Trimming pared 4 bases from V and 0 bases from J, leaving 10 bases between. CDR3 nucleotides: TGTGCCTGGACTGCGGGGGGTAGCAATCAGCCCCAGCATTTT. It encodes CAWTAGGSNQPQHF.

The gene calls are TRBV7-2 and TRBJ2-7; 8 bases map to TRBD1. Germline-derived CDR1 and CDR2 are SGHTA and FQGNSA. The CDR3 length is 15 residues. Losses at the gene ends were 4 bases for V and 4 bases for J; bases not matched to a gene: 9. The CDR3 spells CASSSYGQGVYEQYF. CDR3 sequence (DNA): TGTGCCAGCAGCTCCTACGGACAGGGTGTGTACGAGCAGTACTTC.

The gene calls are TRBV6-4 and TRBJ2-5, with D hard to call. V was cut by 6 bases and J by 5 bases, with 7 bases left in between. The CDR3 sequence is 11 residues long. The germline CDR1 and CDR2 sequences are MRHNA and SNTAGT. The CDR3 sequence is CASRPLETQYF. The CDR3 DNA sequence: TGTGCCAGCAGGCCCTTGGAGACCCAGTACTTC.